Following are 18 T cell receptor beta chains from one sample sequenced in a study of blood T cells in healthy people across ages. The use of a sample-barcoded 5' primer and a J-beta primer mix characterized a second PCR of about 6 to 12 cycles. From the 5' RACE reads, TCRdb called clonotypes with MiXCR, one entry per CDR3 protein. The sample shows some 760,000 distinct CDR3 sequences, more than 20% of them seen only once. This sample was shared with a second study, whose subject was T cells of mothers and their children.

Material: blood. The receptors stem from a boy aged 5 to 17 in good health.

This clonotype came up a few times. The rearrangement joins TRBV29-1 to TRBJ2-3; 7 bases match TRBD1. CDR1 is SQVTM, CDR2 ANQGSEA, per germline. V was pared by 5 bases and J by 2 bases, with 10 bases of the junction left unmatched. CDR3 length equals 15 residues. The CDR3 bases are TGCAGCGTTCCCATACAGGGGTCGGCCACAGATACGCAGTATTTT. This encodes CSVPIQGSATDTQYF.

The chain links TRBV10-3 to TRBJ2-3; 9 positions agree with TRBD2. V shed 2 bases and J 4 bases; nucleotides not matched to a gene: 4. Germline V gene sequence: CDR1 ENHRY, CDR2 SYGVKD. The CDR3 has 15 residues. This CDR3 reads CAISEPGLAADTQYF. In nucleotides, the CDR3 is TGTGCCATCAGTGAGCCGGGACTAGCAGCAGATACGCAGTATTTT.

This clonotype was counted a few times. V usage is TRBV27 and J usage is TRBJ2-3; 10 nucleotides agree with TRBD1. Germline values: CDR1 MNHEY, CDR2 SMNVEV (reference sequence). The CDR3 totals 16 residues. The V gene end was trimmed by 1 base and the J gene end by 3 bases; junction bases not matched to a gene: 4. The CDR3: CASSLFRGQGTDTQYF. CDR3 sequence (DNA): TGTGCCAGCAGTTTATTTAGGGGACAGGGGACAGATACGCAGTATTTT.

The chain recombines TRBV4-2 with TRBJ2-1; 9 bases fit TRBD2. The germline gives CDR1 LGHNA, CDR2 YNFKEQ. The CDR3 sequence is 15 residues long. V shed 4 bases and J 5 bases; nucleotides not matched to a gene: 6. CDR3 amino acids: CASSPRIAGDNEQFF. In DNA, the CDR3 is TGTGCCAGCAGCCCAAGGATAGCGGGAGACAATGAGCAGTTCTTC.

This clonotype has more than one count but fewer than ten. The chain employs TRBV6-5 and TRBJ1-2, with no clear D. Germline CDR1 and CDR2: MNHEY and SVGAGI. CDR3 length: 14 residues. The V end was cut by 3 bases, the J end by 0 bases, with 8 bases between. The DNA for the CDR3 is TGTGCCAGCAGTTATCGGGAGACTAACTATGGCTACACCTTC. Protein product: CASSYRETNYGYTF.

This chain connects TRBV20-1 to TRBJ2-7; 11 nucleotides match TRBD1. Trimming cost V 2 bases and J 0 bases; bases outside gene matches: 6. CDR3 length: 16 residues. Germline-derived CDR1 and CDR2 are DFQATT and SNEGSKA (reference sequence). CDR3 loop: CSARPSGTGGSYEQYF. The CDR3 nucleotides are TGCAGTGCTAGACCCTCCGGGACAGGGGGCTCCTACGAGCAGTACTTC.

V is TRBV9 and J is TRBJ1-6; D gene uncertain. The CDR3 extends over 16 amino acids. The ends were cut back, 3 bases at V and 7 bases at J, with 17 bases in the middle. Germline values: CDR1 SGDLS, CDR2 YYNGEE. CDR3 protein: CASSAPGRGSNSPLHF. DNA of the CDR3: TGTGCCAGCAGCGCGCCCGGAAGAGGTAGCAATTCACCCCTCCACTTT. Variable domain in full (rest from reference TRBV9 and TRBJ1-6): DSGVTQTPKHLITATGQRVTLRCSPRSGDLSVYWYQQSLDQGLQFLIQYYNGEERAKGNILERFSAQQFPDLHSELNLSSLELGDSALYFCASSAPGRGSNSPLHFGNGTRLTVT.

The CDR3 DNA reads as TGCAGCGTTGACGGGACAGGGGTATTCGTACAAGAGACCCAGTACTTC. It yields the protein CSVDGTGVFVQETQYF. The chain recombines TRBV29-1 with TRBJ2-5; 10 nucleotides agree with TRBD1. CDR1 and CDR2 from the germline V gene are SQVTM and ANQGSEA. V shed 3 bases and J 2 bases; nucleotides not matched to a gene: 9. There are 16 residues in the CDR3.

The chain is built from TRBV7-9 and TRBJ1-4; D is possibly TRBD1 (6 bases). Per germline, CDR1 SEHNR and CDR2 FQNEAQ (reference sequence). The CDR3 spans 14 residues. The ends were cut back, 5 bases at V and 8 bases at J, with 15 bases in the middle. In nucleotides, the CDR3 is TGTGCCAGCAGCCGCCGGACAGTTGACGAAAAACTGTTTTTT. Its translation is CASSRRTVDEKLFF.

This clonotype was observed a few times. The chain recombines TRBV28 with TRBJ1-4; TRBD1 is a possible D gene (5 bases). The CDR3 is 14 amino acids. Trimming pared 5 bases from V and 3 bases from J, leaving 10 bases between. Germline CDR1 MDHEN, CDR2 SYDVKM. The CDR3 here is CASSGGRSNEKLFF. In DNA, the CDR3 is TGTGCCAGCAGTGGGGGGAGGTCTAATGAAAAACTGTTTTTT.

The rearrangement joins TRBV29-1 to TRBJ2-4; TRBD1 matches at 7 bases. The CDR3 runs to 15 residues. Looked up from germline, CDR1 is SQVTM and CDR2 is ANQGSEA. Trimming took 5 bases from V and 0 from J; bases not matched to a gene: 7. CDR3 bases: TGCAGCGTTTTGGACAGGCCCTTAGCCAAAAACATTCAGTACTTC. This encodes CSVLDRPLAKNIQYF.

The chain has TRBV6-6 and TRBJ1-1, with 10 positions matching TRBD1. The CDR3 consists of 14 residues. Looked up from germline, CDR1 is MNHNY and CDR2 is SVGAGI (reference sequence). V lost 6 bases and J lost 8; bases outside the gene matches: 9. CDR3 protein: CASRPGQGIQEAFF. CDR3 sequence (DNA): TGTGCCAGCAGACCGGGACAGGGGATACAAGAAGCTTTCTTT.

The chain couples TRBV28 to TRBJ2-5; no clear D gene. Germline assignment: CDR1 MDHEN and CDR2 SYDVKM. The CDR3 totals 14 residues. V was pared by 4 bases and J by 1 base, with 10 bases between. The CDR3 is CASSSLSGQETQYF. CDR3 bases: TGTGCCAGCAGTTCCCTTTCTGGCCAAGAGACCCAGTACTTC.

The rearrangement links TRBV18 to TRBJ2-5; 7 nucleotides match TRBD2. Looked up from germline, CDR1 is KGHSH and CDR2 is LQKENI. J was trimmed by 2 bases and V by 3 bases; bases with no gene match: 9. This CDR3 comprises 16 residues. Written as DNA, the CDR3 is TGTGCCAGCTCACCCTCCCGGGGAGGGATACAAGAGACCCAGTACTTC. This encodes CASSPSRGGIQETQYF.

This clonotype has more than one count but fewer than ten. V is TRBV7-9 and J is TRBJ1-4, with D possibly matching TRBD1 (5 bases). From germline, CDR1 is SEHNR and CDR2 FQNEAQ (reference sequence). This CDR3 is built from 15 residues. V lost 5 bases to trimming and J lost 5 bases, with 15 bases between them. The CDR3 DNA follows: TGTGCCAGCAGCATGACGACGGGGGAGAATGAAAAACTGTTTTTT. This encodes CASSMTTGENEKLFF.

This clonotype has only a few counts. V is TRBV7-9 and J is TRBJ1-1; weak D call: TRBD1 (5 bases). Trimming cost V 5 bases and J 6 bases, with 13 bases left between them. The CDR3 consists of 13 residues. Per germline, CDR1 SEHNR and CDR2 FQNEAQ (reference sequence). The CDR3 is CASSLRGWPEAFF. DNA for the CDR3: TGTGCCAGCAGCCTGAGGGGTTGGCCTGAAGCTTTCTTT.

For this clonotype: The CDR3 does not close with the conserved phenylalanine or tryptophan, likely indicating a read error. This chain uses TRBV15 with TRBJ2-7; the D gene is possibly TRBD1 (6 bases). The CDR3 has 13 amino acids. The V end was cut by 3 bases, the J end by 6 bases, with 12 bases between. The germline CDR1 and CDR2 sequences are LNHNV and YYDKDF (reference sequence). The CDR3 DNA is TGTGCCACCAGCAGCCCGACAGGCCTCGAGCAGTACCTC. This gives the protein CATSSPTGLEQYL.

This clonotype was observed a few times. This chain uses TRBV20-1 with TRBJ2-1, with D possibly matching TRBD2 (5 bases). Trimming cost V 6 bases and J 5 bases, with 23 bases left between them. This CDR3 is 16 amino acids long. Germline V gene lookup returns CDR1 DFQATT and CDR2 SNEGSKA (reference sequence). In nucleotides, the CDR3 is TGCAGTGCCTTAGACACGAGGAACGGACTGAACAATGAGCAGTTCTTC. It encodes CSALDTRNGLNNEQFF.